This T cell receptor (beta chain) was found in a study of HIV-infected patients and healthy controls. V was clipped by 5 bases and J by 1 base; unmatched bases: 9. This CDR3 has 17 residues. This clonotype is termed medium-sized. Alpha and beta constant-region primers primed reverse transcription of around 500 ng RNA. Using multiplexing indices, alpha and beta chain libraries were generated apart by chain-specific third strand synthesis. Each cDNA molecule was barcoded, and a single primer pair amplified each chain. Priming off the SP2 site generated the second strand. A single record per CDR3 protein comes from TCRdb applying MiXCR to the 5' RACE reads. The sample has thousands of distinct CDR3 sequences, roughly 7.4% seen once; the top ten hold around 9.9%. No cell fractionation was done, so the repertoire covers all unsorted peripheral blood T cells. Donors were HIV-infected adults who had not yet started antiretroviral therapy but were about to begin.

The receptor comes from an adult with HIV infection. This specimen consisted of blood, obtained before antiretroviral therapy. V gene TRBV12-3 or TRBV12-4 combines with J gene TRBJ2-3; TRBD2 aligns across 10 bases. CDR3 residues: CASSHQPLAGGTDTQYF. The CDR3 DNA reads TGTGCCAGCAGTCATCAGCCTCTAGCGGGGGGCACAGATACGCAGTATTTT.